Detailed here is one T cell receptor beta chain. Its antigen is unknown. The sample holds no much larger clone one base away, and base qualities are not on file. The immunoSEQ hsTCRB v3.0 assay was used at survey level resolution to sequence the TRB variable region. The targeted TRB sequencing depth was roughly 40,000-55,000 T-cell genomes per sample. An Illumina MiSeq with a v3 150-cycle kit was used to sequence the pooled TRB libraries. Per the authors' processing: Repertoire analysis was run in R within a reproducible Nextflow workflow that covered QC, data transformation and analysis. Custom analyses were implemented in LymphoSeq2, an R package for AIRR-Seq data exploration. Four samples yielding fewer than 5000 total TRB sequences were excluded, leaving 188 analyzed HIV repertoires. Of the roughly 190 retained HIV repertoires, 55 to 60 were collected before and around 130 after ART initiation. Repertoires were downsampled to 5000 TRB nucleotide sequences, with summary statistics averaged over 100 downsampling iterations. Only TRB sequences with CDR3 regions of at least seven amino acids were retained for analysis. A Shannon entropy-derived clonality score and the Gini coefficient were used to measure diversity. In the repertoire networks, any two of the top 5000 CDR3 amino acid sequences were linked whenever the two sequences differed by an edit distance of one. GLIPH2 predicted antigen specificity groups and MHC restriction for TRB CDR3 amino acid sequences. To flag known CMV, EBV, HIV or tissue antigen associations, CDR3 amino acid sequences were matched against VDJdb and McPAS-TCR. Pre-ART, post-ART and control groups were compared with Wilcoxon signed-rank tests and Holm-Bonferroni correction. TCRdb holds this immuneACCESS table with in-frame rearrangements only. Some clones are missing; in checked studies, unresolved V genes explain under half, and the rest has no known cause. The D gene and trimming were derived from the DNA, and the V and J assignments and clone size from that table. The sample records 45,000 or so clones, more than 90% of which are singletons. The ten biggest clones cover less than 3% of the sample.

Inclusion was restricted to participants for whom at least one PBMC sample before ART initiation and at least two post-ART samples were available. Treatment was received in the United States of America by all participants with HIV. Before DNA extraction, cryopreserved samples of about 0.9-11 million PBMC were thawed and then washed. At the time of the earliest PBMC sample, participants with HIV were aged between about 20 and 55 years. Each participant contributed PBMC samples from 1-4 timepoints before ART initiation and 2-8 timepoints after ART initiation, with a median of 7 samples. Serial HIV viral load, CD4+ T-cell count, ART history and demographic data were obtained for every participant. Genomic DNA was extracted from unsorted PBMC with a Qiagen kit on a QIAcube, processed in batches of 12 samples. This sample is part of a study of long-term antiretroviral therapy in people with HIV (dated by TCRdb to the early 2020s). Background for the entire study: The earliest samples were collected roughly a decade before the 2015 WHO recommendation for immediate ART, at a time when ART was usually postponed until CD4 counts fell. A retrospective serial study tested whether ART initiation and durable HIV suppression were associated with changes in peripheral blood TRB repertoire composition and diversity. A total of some 200 cryopreserved PBMC samples came from a few dozen adults with confirmed HIV infection and were collected serially over a mean of approximately six years (range 1-12). Among the approximately 30 participants with HIV, fewer than twelve were female. No cross-contamination during QIAcube processing was shown when test extractions of a monoclonal T-cell line were performed alongside about 30 polyclonal samples.

From a lookup of the germline V gene, CDR1 and CDR2 are LGHNT and FRNRAP. Clipping removes 2 bases from V and 2 bases from J, with 8 as the unmatched junction base count. Counted from cysteine to phenylalanine, this CDR3 has 16 amino acids. Only CDR3 DNA is held: 48 bases, read in frame from base 1. Summary of the overall study and its limitations: ART initiation was associated with a significant increase in TRB diversity, but diversity stayed significantly below transplant donor controls even after long-term ART. At every time point, the repertoire was dominated by expanded TRB clones first identified before ART initiation, although this dominance fluctuated and, in many PLHIV, declined after ART. Limited PBMC availability meant only the TCR beta chain was sequenced, without alpha chain pairing. Compared with controls, HIV repertoires had narrower CDR3 length ranges, and the network structure pointed to an antigen-experienced repertoire that shifted only slightly toward naive after ART. Inferences about post-ART repertoire changes are limited because no data were available on ART adherence, viral resistance or therapy changes. Because pre-ART samples had limited cell numbers, profiling was done on unsorted PBMC rather than on sorted CD4+ and CD8+ T cells. The samples were dated from about 2004 to 2017, and the ART regimens that were used may be less effective than current ART regimens.

The receptor comes from a woman aged 45 to 65 with HIV. Sample: unsorted PBMCs, taken 3.7 years after starting antiretroviral therapy. The chain joins TRBV12-5 to TRBJ2-5; TRBD1 fits 7 bases in the junction. The CDR3 has the sequence CASGLRAGGKQETQYF. The DNA is TGTGCTAGTGGTTTGAGGGCAGGGGGAAAACAAGAGACCCAGTACTTC. Reference TRBV12-5 and TRBJ2-5 proteins supply the regions before and after the CDR3; the full variable domain is: DARVTQTPRHKVTEMGQEVTMRCQPILGHNTVFWYRQTMMQGLELLAYFRNRAPLDDSGMPKDRFSAEMPDATLATLKIQPSEPRDSAVYFCASGLRAGGKQETQYFGPGTRLLVL.